These 26 T cell receptor beta chains were all obtained from the same sample, sequenced in a study of cytomegalovirus exposure and HLA in healthy donors. Method: immunoSEQ multiplex PCR; TCRdb's copy keeps in-frame clones and lacks some. This table has just under 150,000 clones, roughly 89% appearing once. Sequenced sample: PBMCs. These receptors all come from a man in his late teens or twenties in good health and CMV-seropositive.

The rearrangement joins TRBV6-5 to TRBJ1-1, with D possibly being TRBD1 (5 bases). Germline V gene sequence: CDR1 MNHEY, CDR2 SVGAGI. The CDR3 extends over 12 amino acids. Trimming stripped 6 bases from V and 1 base from J, with 6 bases between. CDR3 DNA sequence: TGTGCCAGCAGCGGACAGAACACTGAAGCTTTCTTT. Translating gives CASSGQNTEAFF.

This clone was detected a few times. This chain uses TRBV6-1 with TRBJ2-7; TRBD1 agrees at 8 bases. Germline V gene data show CDR1 as MNHNS and CDR2 as SASEGT. Trimming removed 2 bases from V and 9 bases from J; junction bases left unmatched: 6. The CDR3 is made up of 13 amino acids. CDR3 region: CASSESDREVQYF. DNA of the CDR3: TGTGCCAGCAGTGAATCGGACAGGGAAGTGCAGTACTTC.

The rearrangement joins TRBV19 to TRBJ2-2; 8 bases agree with TRBD1. V lost 6 bases to trimming and J lost 3 bases; unmatched junction nucleotides: 3. Germline V gives CDR1 LNHDA, CDR2 SQIVND (reference sequence). CDR3 size: 14 residues. Here the CDR3 reads CASRSGQDTGELFF. CDR3 bases: TGTGCCAGTAGGTCGGGACAGGACACCGGGGAGCTGTTTTTT.

This clone was counted a few times. V gene TRBV4-1 combines with J gene TRBJ1-2; D not certain. CDR1 and CDR2 (germline): MGHRA, YSYEKL. There are 16 residues in the CDR3. Trimming stripped 6 bases from V and 7 bases from J, with 24 bases between. The CDR3 protein is CASSPTVASYVLGYTF. The CDR3 DNA follows: TGCGCCAGCAGTCCTACAGTTGCCTCCTATGTTCTTGGCTACACCTTC.

This sequence joins TRBV27 and TRBJ1-5; 8 bases agree with TRBD1. CDR1 is MNHEY and CDR2 is SMNVEV in the germline V gene (reference sequence). CDR3 length: 18 amino acids. With 0 bases clipped from V and 4 bases from J, the junction kept 11 bases outside the gene matches. The CDR3 nucleotides read TGTGCCAGCAGTTTATCGAGGACAGGGACATGGAGGAATCAGCCCCAGCATTTT. Amino acid sequence: CASSLSRTGTWRNQPQHF.

CDR3 in DNA: TGTGCCAGCAGCTCCTCACCCCAGGACAGGGAAACCTTC. Translating gives CASSSSPQDRETF. The chain uses TRBV7-2 and TRBJ1-2; 8 bases fit TRBD1. J was trimmed by 14 bases and V by 4 bases; bases with no gene match: 12. The CDR3 has 13 amino acids. Looked up from germline, CDR1 is SGHTA and CDR2 is FQGNSA.

J is TRBJ1-1 and V is TRBV2, with a possible D match to TRBD1 (5 bases). The V end was cut by 4 bases, the J end by 2 bases, with 8 bases between. Germline CDR1 reads SNHLY; CDR2 reads FYNNEI. CDR3 length equals 13 residues. The chain's CDR3 is CASSGQTNTEAFF. The CDR3, as DNA: TGTGCCAGCAGTGGACAGACCAACACTGAAGCTTTCTTT.

The chain carries TRBV19 and TRBJ1-3; no definite D call. Per germline, CDR1 LNHDA and CDR2 SQIVND (reference sequence). This CDR3 has 13 amino acids. V was cut by 6 bases and J by 0 bases, with 6 bases left in between. CDR3 nucleotides: TGTGCCAGTAGATGGGCCTCTGGAAACACCATATATTTT. Amino acid sequence: CASRWASGNTIYF.

The rearrangement joins TRBV27 to TRBJ2-3; D call uncertain. The germline V gene has CDR1 MNHEY and CDR2 SMNVEV (reference sequence). The CDR3 is 14 amino acids. Trimming removed 3 bases from V and 2 bases from J, with 9 bases in between. This CDR3 reads CASSFRLVTDTQYF. CDR3 coding DNA: TGTGCCAGCAGTTTCCGGCTAGTCACAGATACGCAGTATTTT.

This rearrangement joins TRBV15 to TRBJ2-3, with a possible D match to TRBD1 (6 bases). Trimming pared 2 bases from V and 2 bases from J, leaving 17 bases between. Germline V gene sequence: CDR1 LNHNV, CDR2 YYDKDF (reference sequence). The CDR3 extends over 17 amino acids. DNA for the CDR3: TGTGCCACCAGCAGAACGGCACGGGACACTTCCACAGATACGCAGTATTTT. It translates to CATSRTARDTSTDTQYF.

This clone showed up many times. The chain combines TRBV13 with TRBJ1-6, with unresolved D. V lost 1 base and J 9 bases, leaving 7 bases between the germline ends. This CDR3 contains 13 residues. Germline V gives CDR1 PRHDT, CDR2 FYEKMQ (reference sequence). In DNA, the CDR3 is TGTGCCAGCAGCTTAGCTAGCGGTTCACCCCTCCACTTT. This encodes CASSLASGSPLHF.

The V call is TRBV14, the J call TRBJ2-5; D not certain. This CDR3 has 13 residues. V lost 2 bases and J 4 bases, leaving 8 bases between the germline ends. From germline, CDR1 is SGHDN and CDR2 FVKESK. The CDR3 coding sequence is TGTGCCAGCAGCCAACGGGTGTTAGAGACCCAGTACTTC. Translating gives CASSQRVLETQYF.

The chain uses TRBV4-2 and TRBJ2-7, with D perhaps matching TRBD1 (6 bases). The V and J ends lost 0 bases and 6 bases respectively, with 12 bases between them. Germline CDR1 reads LGHNA; CDR2 reads YNFKEQ. CDR3 length equals 14 residues. CDR3 loop: CASSQDPGAGEQYF. As DNA, the CDR3 is TGTGCCAGCAGCCAAGATCCAGGGGCCGGCGAGCAGTACTTC.

The rearrangement links TRBV13 to TRBJ2-3, with D possibly TRBD1 on 5 matching bases. Deletions cut 7 bases from V and 3 bases from J, with 11 bases between. CDR3 length: 13 amino acids. From germline, CDR1 is PRHDT and CDR2 FYEKMQ (reference sequence). CDR3 DNA sequence: TGTGCCAGCATCCAAAAGGGGACAGATACGCAGTATTTT. This codes for CASIQKGTDTQYF.

The chain is built from TRBV6-5 and TRBJ2-7; the match to TRBD2 covers 10 bases. Germline V lookup: CDR1 MNHEY, CDR2 SVGAGI. The CDR3 totals 15 residues. V trimming: 5 bases; J trimming: 1 base; junction bases outside the gene matches: 5. The DNA of the CDR3 is TGTGCCAGCAGTGGAAGGACTAGCGGTTCCTACGAGCAGTACTTC. Its protein is CASSGRTSGSYEQYF.

The chain recombines TRBV18 with TRBJ2-5; the D gene is possibly TRBD1 (5 bases). CDR3 length equals 14 residues. Germline V gene lookup returns CDR1 KGHSH and CDR2 LQKENI. The V end lost 3 bases, the J end lost 5 bases, and 13 bases lay between the germline ends. As DNA, the CDR3 is TGTGCCAGCTCACCCAACAAGGGGCGGGAGACCCAGTACTTC. Its protein product is CASSPNKGRETQYF.

This sequence joins TRBV30 and TRBJ2-3, with 9 bases that match TRBD2. The V and J ends lost 3 bases and 3 bases, in that order; junction bases with no gene match: 13. CDR3 size: 17 residues. Germline V gene sequence: CDR1 GTSNPN, CDR2 SVGIG (reference sequence). The CDR3 nucleotides are TGTGCCTGGAGGGAACCCCCTGGGCTAGCGGGAACAGATACGCAGTATTTT. Its translation is CAWREPPGLAGTDTQYF.

This chain uses TRBV19 with TRBJ2-1; 12 positions agree with TRBD2. This CDR3 contains 17 residues. CDR1 is LNHDA, CDR2 SQIVND, per germline (reference sequence). The V and J ends lost 9 bases and 0 bases, in that order; junction bases with no gene match: 9. CDR3 in DNA: TGTGCCAGCGGGACTAGCGGGTTCTTGAGCTCCTACAATGAGCAGTTCTTC. Protein product: CASGTSGFLSSYNEQFF.

The chain couples TRBV7-2 to TRBJ1-1; D is undetermined. The V end was cut by 1 base, the J end by 4 bases, with 4 bases between. The length of the CDR3 is 12 residues. CDR1 and CDR2 from the germline V gene are SGHTA and FQGNSA. CDR3 nucleotide sequence: TGTGCCAGCAGCTTAGTGAGCACTGAAGCTTTCTTT. The encoded protein is CASSLVSTEAFF.

The rearrangement joins TRBV14 to TRBJ2-2; a weak D match, TRBD1 (6 bases). The CDR3 totals 14 residues. Per germline, CDR1 SGHDN and CDR2 FVKESK. Between the trimmed V and J ends, which lost 4 bases and 15 bases, there was a span of 21 bases. The CDR3, as DNA: TGTGCCAGCAGCCGAGAAGGGGTCAGGGGCAAGATGTTTTTT. Amino acid sequence: CASSREGVRGKMFF.

The CDR3 nucleotides are TGCGCCAGCAGCTCTCGAGGACTAGCGGGGTACAATGAGCAGTTCTTC. It specifies CASSSRGLAGYNEQFF. V gene TRBV5-1 combines with J gene TRBJ2-1, with 12 bases identical to TRBD2. Germline V CDR1 and CDR2: SGHRS, YFSETQ. The CDR3 has 16 amino acids. V was pared by 3 bases and J by 4 bases, with 5 bases of the junction left unmatched.

The chain links TRBV9 to TRBJ2-1, with TRBD1 as a possible D gene (5 bases). Germline V gene data show CDR1 as SGDLS and CDR2 as YYNGEE. The CDR3 consists of 14 residues. V was clipped by 3 bases and J by 12 bases, with 19 bases between them. In DNA, the CDR3 is TGTGCCAGCAGCGAGGGGCTGGCAGGTATAGGGCAGTTCTTC. Translating gives CASSEGLAGIGQFF.

CDR3 coding DNA: TGTGCCAGCAGTGAAACAGGGGGCTTTAACACTGAAGCTTTCTTT. Protein product: CASSETGGFNTEAFF. The rearrangement uses TRBV27 and TRBJ1-1; 9 nucleotides line up with TRBD1. The CDR3 runs to 15 residues. V was pared by 5 bases and J by 2 bases, with 6 bases of the junction left unmatched. Per germline, CDR1 MNHEY and CDR2 SMNVEV (reference sequence).

The rearrangement links TRBV2 to TRBJ1-2; TRBD1 is a possible D gene (6 bases). Germline V gene lookup returns CDR1 SNHLY and CDR2 FYNNEI. This CDR3 is built from 13 residues. The V end was cut by 4 bases, the J end by 5 bases, with 11 bases between. The chain's CDR3 is CASSVIQGYGYTF. The CDR3 DNA sequence: TGTGCCAGCAGTGTAATACAGGGATATGGCTACACCTTC.

This chain links TRBV6-1 with TRBJ1-2; 7 nucleotides line up with TRBD1. V lost 6 bases, J lost 4 bases, and 8 bases stayed unmatched. From germline, CDR1 is MNHNS and CDR2 SASEGT. The CDR3 is 14 residues long. CDR3 DNA sequence: TGTGCCAGCAGAAGGACAGGAGGGGGCTATGGCTACACCTTC. Amino acid sequence: CASRRTGGGYGYTF.

V is TRBV5-1 and J is TRBJ2-7; TRBD1 matches at 11 bases. V dropped 3 bases and J dropped 1; count of bases not matched to a gene: 9. Per germline, CDR1 SGHRS and CDR2 YFSETQ. The CDR3 extends over 17 amino acids. The DNA for the CDR3 is TGCGCCAGCAGCTCGCTCGGGGACAGGGGGGTTTCCTACGAGCAGTACTTC. Translating it yields CASSSLGDRGVSYEQYF. The full variable domain, with the rest looked up from reference TRBV5-1 and TRBJ2-7, is KAGVTQTPRYLIKTRGQQVTLSCSPISGHRSVSWYQQTPGQGLQFLFEYFSETQRNKGNFPGRFSGRQFSNSRSEMNVSTLELGDSALYLCASSSLGDRGVSYEQYFGPGTRLTVT.